These T cell receptor beta chains were read from a single sample in a study of blood T cell repertoires in COVID-19. Some clones are missing from TCRdb's copy, which holds only in-frame ones; the method was immunoSEQ multiplex PCR. Among 150,000 to 200,000 clones, 81% were seen once, and the ten largest hold 9.5% to 11%. Sequencing was carried out using peripheral blood. Source of these receptors: a man aged 60 to 75 with active or convalescent COVID-19. Each CDR3 is given with its conserved first and last residue. Each record gives: J gene, V gene, clone size, D gene, CDR3 protein, CDR3 DNA. A D gene is named only where the DNA matches it firmly. A clone size is listed for some rows: how often the clone was seen (once, few, many), or a class if it is expanded.

>TRBJ1-4|TRBV7-2|-|-
CASSLMGTSEKLFF
TGTGCCAGCAGCTTAATGGGGACAAGTGAAAAACTGTTTTTT
>TRBJ1-6|TRBV4-2|once|-
CASSRQDSPLHF
TGTGCCAGCAGCCGACAGGATTCACCCCTCCACTTT
>TRBJ1-2|TRBV27|-|TRBD1
CASSFPTGRNYGYTF
TGTGCCAGCAGTTTCCCGACAGGGCGTAACTATGGCTACACCTTC
>TRBJ1-5|TRBV6-5|-|TRBD1
CASSFDRGPNQPQHF
TGTGCCAGCAGTTTTGACAGGGGGCCGAATCAGCCCCAGCATTTT
>TRBJ2-7|TRBV28|-|TRBD1
CASVLDRVLYSEQYF
TGTGCCAGCGTATTAGACAGGGTGCTCTACAGCGAGCAGTACTTC
>TRBJ2-1|TRBV2|-|TRBD2
CASSEERGRNEQFF
TGTGCCAGCAGTGAGGAGCGGGGTCGAAATGAGCAGTTCTTC
>TRBJ1-3|TRBV6-5|once|-
CASSIDRNQNTIYF
TGTGCCAGCAGTATCGACAGAAATCAAAACACCATATATTTT
>TRBJ2-2|TRBV24-1|-|TRBD2
CATSESGTSGDTGELFF
TGTGCCACCAGTGAATCGGGGACTAGCGGGGATACCGGGGAGCTGTTTTTT
>TRBJ2-3|TRBV4-2|-|-
CASSQVAVSPPQYF
TGTGCCAGCAGCCAAGTGGCCGTTTCTCCACCGCAGTATTTT
>TRBJ2-6|TRBV3-1/TRBV3-2|-|-
CASSTVLGLNSGANVLTF
TGTGCCAGCAGCACAGTCTTGGGCCTTAACTCTGGGGCCAACGTCCTGACTTTC
>TRBJ2-7|TRBV4-2|-|-
CASSQVSLANLVYEQYF
TGTGCCAGCAGCCAAGTCAGCCTAGCCAATCTCGTCTACGAGCAGTACTTC
>TRBJ2-5|TRBV7-9|-|-
CASSSQGGLETQYF
TGTGCCAGCAGCTCACAGGGTGGTTTGGAGACCCAGTACTTC
>TRBJ1-3|TRBV5-4|few|TRBD1
CASSAGTGGFGGNTIYF
TGTGCCAGCAGCGCCGGGACAGGGGGCTTTGGAGGAAACACCATATATTTT
>TRBJ1-1|TRBV7-9|-|TRBD1
CASSLVDRGRVEAFF
TGTGCCAGCAGCTTAGTGGACAGGGGGAGGGTTGAAGCTTTCTTT
>TRBJ2-1|TRBV9|-|-
CASSVPNNEQFF
TGTGCCAGCAGCGTCCCTAACAATGAGCAGTTCTTC
>TRBJ2-1|TRBV7-3|-|-
CASSDLGEPYNEQFF
TGTGCCAGCAGCGACTTAGGAGAACCCTACAATGAGCAGTTCTTC
>TRBJ1-1|TRBV10-3|-|-
CAISVGEGTEAFF
TGTGCCATCAGTGTTGGGGAGGGGACTGAAGCTTTCTTT
>TRBJ1-2|TRBV28|-|TRBD1
CASSLSDRGSYGYTF
TGTGCCAGCAGTTTATCGGACAGGGGGTCCTATGGCTACACCTTC
>TRBJ1-2|TRBV18|-|-
CASSPTTGGNYGYTF
TGTGCCAGCTCACCCACCACGGGGGGAAACTATGGCTACACCTTC
>TRBJ2-7|TRBV28|-|TRBD1
CASTTGQGAYEQYF
TGTGCCAGTACAACGGGACAGGGGGCCTACGAGCAGTACTTC
>TRBJ1-5|TRBV6-5|few|TRBD1
CASSYSWTGEDQPQHF
TGTGCCAGCAGTTATTCCTGGACAGGGGAAGACCAGCCCCAGCATTTT
>TRBJ1-5|TRBV24-1|-|-
CATSSRQENQPQHF
TGTGCCACCAGTTCGCGACAGGAGAATCAGCCCCAGCATTTT
>TRBJ2-2|TRBV10-1|-|-
CASRQSPNTGELFF
TGCGCCAGCAGACAGTCCCCAAACACCGGGGAGCTGTTTTTT
>TRBJ1-3|TRBV28|-|-
CASLYDLSGNTIYF
TGTGCCAGCCTCTATGATCTCTCTGGAAACACCATATATTTT
>TRBJ2-7|TRBV19|once|-
CASVGTSRPYEQYF
TGTGCCAGTGTTGGGACTTCCCGACCCTACGAGCAGTACTTC
>TRBJ2-1|TRBV7-9|-|TRBD1
CASRESGTGGSNEQFF
TGTGCCAGCAGGGAGAGCGGGACAGGGGGGTCCAATGAGCAGTTCTTC
>TRBJ2-1|TRBV12-3/TRBV12-4|-|-
CASSLVLNNEQFF
TGTGCCAGCAGTTTGGTACTAAACAATGAGCAGTTCTTC
>TRBJ2-2|TRBV6-6|-|-
CASSGGYTGELFF
TGTGCCAGCAGCGGAGGGTACACCGGGGAGCTGTTTTTT